This TCR beta chain emerged from a study of tumor-infiltrating lymphocytes in localized non-small cell lung cancer (dated by TCRdb to the early 2020s). In the study overall: Several histologies were represented in the cohort, which also included both smokers and never-smokers as well as patients whose samples were collected after neoadjuvant chemotherapy. The same patients underwent several integrated assays, with TCR sequencing performed together with flow cytometry, multiplex immunofluorescence, RNA-seq, exome sequencing and proteomics. In total, the ICON cohort consisted of 150 surgical patients with localized non-small cell lung cancer who had their tumors resected. Resected tumor tissue and uninvolved lung tissue described as non-adjacent to the tumor were contributed by each patient, with both tissues obtained from the same patient. A total of about 55 patients were part of the paired comparison of immunoSEQ T-cell fraction between tumor and uninvolved lung. What the work shows at the level of the full study, not this receptor alone: TCRbeta sequencing supported higher T cell infiltration in tumors than in uninvolved lung tissue, consistent with immunofluorescence CD3 counts. Assay coverage varied across patients depending on available tissue quantity, so only a subset of the cohort had TCR sequencing. No association of tumor T-cell fraction from TCR sequencing with recurrence-free survival was found (p = 0.61). The TCR-derived T-cell fraction showed no difference between the flow cytometry-defined immunotypes IM1 (good prognosis) and IM2 (poor prognosis). Because different pieces of the same tissue were used for different assays, technical variation could not be separated from intratumor heterogeneity.

The first patient joined ICON in 2016, and enrollment wrapped up when the last patient was enrolled in the second half of 2018. From a subcohort of some 76 patients, fresh tumor and matched uninvolved tissue were collected for in-depth immune analyses, including TCR sequencing. TCR sequencing was performed on DNA isolated from bulk tissue, without cell sorting. CDR1 and CDR2 are read off the germline V gene (reference sequence) as SGHNT and YYREEE. The CDR3 measures 14 amino acids from cysteine to phenylalanine. Left in the record is the CDR3 DNA by itself, 42 bases read in frame from the first base. V is pruned by 6 bases and J by 2 bases, leaving 3 bases of the junction without a gene match. The T-cell fraction in tumor and uninvolved lung tissue was provided by TCR sequencing with the immunoSEQ assay. Per the source publication's procedure: In the survival analysis, patients were divided into a high T-cell fraction group (upper tertile) and a low T-cell fraction group (lower two tertiles), and the two groups were compared using a log-rank test. A signed-rank test was used to test paired tumor versus uninvolved lung differences in T-cell fraction. TCRdb limited this immuneACCESS table to in-frame rearrangements with V and J called. A share of clones is missing; checked studies link under half to unresolved V genes, and the rest is unexplained. That table furnishes V, J and clone size, whereas the DNA furnished D and trimming. The sample table holds 15,000 to 20,000 clones, of which 73% were seen once. More than 3.5% of the sample is in the top ten clones.

With respect to this clone: It has no known antigen specificity. No base quality information exists; no much larger clone differs at one position.

The clonotype comes from a human donor with non-small cell lung cancer. The sample taken for sequencing was lung tumor tissue. The rearrangement combines TRBV5-4 with TRBJ2-5, and TRBD2 aligns with 11 junction nucleotides. The CDR3 protein is CASKRLAGQETQYF. The sequenced DNA is TGTGCCAGCAAACGACTAGCGGGGCAAGAGACCCAGTACTTC.